This TCR beta chain stems from a study of T-cell reconstitution after alpha-beta-depleted transplantation in children. Overall study findings and caveats: The study reportedly traced alpha-beta T cells about two months after transplant to several hundred expanded graft clones. The origin of high day-60 TCRbeta diversity in some patients lay in surviving recipient T cells and thymic progenitors. At one year after transplant, newly produced T cells mostly accounted for T-cell counts and diversity.

The CDR3 length is 13 residues. Germline V gives CDR1 GTSNPN, CDR2 SVGIG (reference sequence). With V trimmed by 1 base and J by 12 bases, 12 bases remained unmatched. This clonotype was picked up many times. Its antigen is as yet unknown. Using unique molecular identifiers, the investigators prepared the TCRbeta library. MiXCR was run by TCRdb on the PCR reads, yielding one entry per CDR3 protein. The sample records 500,000 to 750,000 distinct CDR3 sequences, 10% to 15% being singletons. The source of this sequence is a male patient younger than 18 who had a stem cell transplant for acute myeloid leukemia, so the T cells may come from the graft donor. Material: PBMCs, mostly from graft donor cells, obtained 360 days after TCRalphabeta/CD19-depleted stem cell transplant. The chain links TRBV30 to TRBJ2-7; 7 bases fit TRBD1. This chain's CDR3 is CAWSAYGTDRVYF. In nucleotides, the CDR3 is TGTGCCTGGAGTGCCTATGGGACAGACCGGGTGTACTTC.